These 28 T cell receptor beta chains originate from one sample sequenced in a study of blood T cell repertoires in COVID-19. Method: immunoSEQ multiplex PCR; TCRdb's copy keeps in-frame clones and lacks some. The sample consists of approximately 340,000 clones, roughly 90% of them appearing once. Sequenced sample: peripheral blood. Receptors were obtained from a man aged 25-45 years with COVID-19, enrolled during active disease.

This clone turned up a few times. V usage is TRBV3-1 (or the pseudogene TRBV3-2) and J usage is TRBJ1-3, with a tentative D call TRBD1 (5 bases). The V gene's germline CDR1 is LGHDT and CDR2 YNNKEL (reference sequence). The length of the CDR3 is 14 residues. V was trimmed by 6 bases and J by 1 base, leaving 10 bases between them. CDR3 sequence (DNA): TGTGCCAGCAGGCCCCGGGGGTCTGGAAACACCATATATTTT. It codes for CASRPRGSGNTIYF.

The J gene is TRBJ1-2, the V gene TRBV5-4; D might be TRBD1 (6 bases). The germline gives CDR1 SGHNT, CDR2 YYREEE (reference sequence). V was trimmed by 0 bases and J by 6 bases, leaving 18 bases between them. The CDR3 is 16 amino acids. This CDR3 is CASSLAGNRGFNGYTF. Written as DNA, the CDR3 is TGTGCCAGCAGCTTGGCCGGGAATAGGGGGTTTAATGGCTACACCTTC.

This clone showed up just once. The chain carries TRBV7-3 and TRBJ2-3, with TRBD2 identical over 10 bases. V was pared by 4 bases and J by 3 bases, with 4 bases of the junction left unmatched. The V gene's germline CDR1 is SGHTA and CDR2 FQGTGA. The CDR3 has 15 residues. The CDR3: CASSSAGGRTDTQYF. CDR3 nucleotides: TGTGCCAGCAGCTCAGCGGGAGGGCGGACAGATACGCAGTATTTT.

CDR3 in DNA: TGTGCCAGTAGTCTCCGGACAGGGGGCTTTGAAAAACTGTTTTTT. This gives the protein CASSLRTGGFEKLFF. The rearrangement uses TRBV19 and TRBJ1-4; 11 positions match TRBD1. The CDR3 has 15 residues. The ends lost 5 bases at V and 7 bases at J; junction bases unmatched: 6. The germline CDR1 and CDR2 sequences are LNHDA and SQIVND (reference sequence).

The CDR3 DNA reads as TGTGCCAGCAGCCCCCCCTCCGGGGGCAATGAGCAGTTCTTC. Residues: CASSPPSGGNEQFF. The chain combines TRBV7-3 with TRBJ2-1; tentatively, D is TRBD2 (6 bases). CDR1 is SGHTA, CDR2 FQGTGA, per germline. The CDR3 totals 14 residues. Trimming cost V 5 bases and J 6 bases, with 14 bases left between them.

This chain uses TRBV2 with TRBJ2-1; 8 bases line up with TRBD1. The germline V gene has CDR1 SNHLY and CDR2 FYNNEI. CDR3 length equals 17 residues. Unmatched junction bases numbered 11, after V lost 4 bases and J lost 3 bases. The DNA of the CDR3 is TGTGCCAGCAGTGGGCAGTTTCGAGACAGGGGCTACAATGAGCAGTTCTTC. Residues: CASSGQFRDRGYNEQFF.

The chain carries TRBV7-3 and TRBJ2-3, with TRBD1 matching 8 bases. V dropped 2 bases and J dropped 3; count of bases not matched to a gene: 7. The germline V gene has CDR1 SGHTA and CDR2 FQGTGA. CDR3 length: 16 residues. The CDR3 reads CASSLSGGELTDTQYF. CDR3 nucleotide sequence: TGTGCCAGCAGCTTATCAGGGGGCGAACTAACAGATACGCAGTATTTT.

The rearrangement links TRBV4-3 to TRBJ2-7, with TRBD1 identical over 7 bases. There are 15 residues in the CDR3. Germline CDR1 is LGHNA and CDR2 is YSLEER. V lost 3 bases and J lost 3; bases outside the gene matches: 8. CDR3 in DNA: TGCGCCAGCAGCCAGCAGACAGGGAAGAGCTACGAGCAGTACTTC. This gives the protein CASSQQTGKSYEQYF.

V and J are TRBV24-1 and TRBJ2-7; TRBD1 aligns across 8 bases. Looked up from germline, CDR1 is KGHDR and CDR2 is SFDVKD. V shed 4 bases and J 5 bases; nucleotides not matched to a gene: 21. The CDR3 contains 19 residues. The CDR3 sequence is CATSDPNPPLRTGLNEQYF. The CDR3 DNA is TGTGCCACCAGTGACCCTAATCCCCCCCTTCGGACAGGGCTAAACGAGCAGTACTTC.

The CDR3 reads CASTPGQGYVYGYTF. CDR3 nucleotides: TGTGCCAGCACCCCGGGACAGGGCTATGTCTATGGCTACACCTTC. The J gene is TRBJ1-2, the V gene TRBV27, with 9 bases identical to TRBD1. The J segment lost 4 bases and the V segment lost 7 bases, leaving 10 bases of the junction unmatched. The germline V gene has CDR1 MNHEY and CDR2 SMNVEV (reference sequence). The CDR3 is 15 amino acids.

J is TRBJ1-3 and V is TRBV7-2; tentatively, D is TRBD1 (5 bases). The CDR3 sequence is 16 residues long. Per germline, CDR1 SGHTA and CDR2 FQGNSA. Trimming removed 4 bases at V and 4 bases at J, with 17 bases between. CDR3 loop: CASSSSPGIYGNTIYF. CDR3 in DNA: TGTGCCAGCAGCTCCTCCCCAGGGATTTACGGAAACACCATATATTTT.

This chain connects TRBV3-1 (or the pseudogene TRBV3-2) to TRBJ1-2; 9 bases map to TRBD1. Per the germline V gene, CDR1 is LGHDT and CDR2 is YNNKEL (reference sequence). The CDR3 consists of 16 residues. Trimming at V came to 3 bases and at J to 2 bases, leaving 7 bases not matched to a gene. The CDR3 region is CASSHPGTGYNYGYTF. Here the CDR3 DNA reads TGTGCCAGCAGCCATCCTGGGACAGGGTACAACTATGGCTACACCTTC.

This clone came up a few times. This chain joins TRBV7-9 and TRBJ2-2; 9 positions agree with TRBD2. In germline, CDR1 is SEHNR, CDR2 FQNEAQ (reference sequence). After removal of 0 bases from V and 6 bases from J, the junction contained 8 bases not matched to a gene. The CDR3 spans 17 residues. Written as DNA, the CDR3 is TGTGCCAGCAGCTTAGCCTCCGGACTAGCGTCTCCCGGGGAGCTGTTTTTT. Translation: CASSLASGLASPGELFF.

This chain links TRBV5-5 with TRBJ2-7; no definite D call. Trimming shortened V by 0 bases and J by 0 bases, and 19 bases separated the two germline ends. This CDR3 spans 18 amino acids. Germline CDR1 is SGHKS and CDR2 is YYEKEE (reference sequence). CDR3 nucleotides: TGTGCCAGCAGCTTGGCCGATATCAGCAGCCCTAGCTCCTACGAGCAGTACTTC. Translated, it gives CASSLADISSPSSYEQYF.

V usage is TRBV18 and J usage is TRBJ2-2, with 7 bases identical to TRBD1. The CDR3 runs to 15 residues. The germline gives CDR1 KGHSH, CDR2 LQKENI. V lost 5 bases to trimming and J lost 3 bases; unmatched junction nucleotides: 6. The CDR3 DNA reads as TGTGCCAGCTCAAGGGGGACAGATTACACCGGGGAGCTGTTTTTT. Translation gives CASSRGTDYTGELFF.

This rearrangement joins TRBV7-3 to TRBJ2-7; 8 nucleotides line up with TRBD1. The CDR3 is 14 amino acids. The germline CDR1 and CDR2 sequences are SGHTA and FQGTGA. The V and J ends lost 1 base and 6 bases, in that order; junction bases with no gene match: 5. CDR3 amino acids: CASSLRGTGGEQYF. As DNA, the CDR3 is TGTGCCAGCAGCTTAAGAGGAACAGGGGGCGAGCAGTACTTC.

The chain employs TRBV11-2 and TRBJ1-1, with D possibly matching TRBD1 (5 bases). There are 14 residues in the CDR3. The germline gives CDR1 SGHAT, CDR2 FQNNGV. Trimming left V 3 bases short and J 0 bases short, with 8 bases between. The CDR3 DNA is TGTGCCAGCAGCTTTTTACAGGTGAACACTGAAGCTTTCTTT. Translated: CASSFLQVNTEAFF.

The chain links TRBV18 to TRBJ1-2, with 7 bases that match TRBD1. Germline V gene sequence: CDR1 KGHSH, CDR2 LQKENI. After removal of 3 bases from V and 0 bases from J, the junction contained 10 bases not matched to a gene. This CDR3 contains 17 residues. The CDR3 DNA is TGTGCCAGCTCACCGCAGTCAGACAGGGTGACTAACTATGGCTACACCTTC. Its protein is CASSPQSDRVTNYGYTF.

The V gene is TRBV2, the J gene TRBJ2-7; 8 bases line up with TRBD1. CDR3 length: 14 residues. CDR1 and CDR2 (germline): SNHLY, FYNNEI. Trimming removed 5 bases from V and 2 bases from J; junction bases left unmatched: 5. The CDR3 bases are TGTGCCAGCAGTCGGGACAGGCCCACCTACGAGCAGTACTTC. This gives the protein CASSRDRPTYEQYF. The complete variable domain, with remaining parts taken from reference TRBV2 and TRBJ2-7, reads EPEVTQTPSHQVTQMGQEVILRCVPISNHLYFYWYRQILGQKVEFLVSFYNNEISEKSEIFDDQFSVERPDGSNFTLKIRSTKLEDSAMYFCASSRDRPTYEQYFGPGTRLTVT.

The chain carries TRBV6-5 and TRBJ2-3; D gene unclear. The CDR3 covers 13 residues. CDR1 MNHEY and CDR2 SVGAGI come from the germline V gene. V lost 7 bases and J 5 bases, leaving 13 bases between the germline ends. The CDR3 here is CASTDWLKDTQYF. CDR3 bases: TGTGCCAGCACCGACTGGTTGAAAGATACGCAGTATTTT.

The CDR3 DNA reads TGTGCCAGCAGCCCACAGGGGGTGAACACTGAAGCTTTCTTT. It specifies CASSPQGVNTEAFF. The genes are TRBV7-9 and TRBJ1-1; TRBD1 matches at 8 bases. In germline, CDR1 is SEHNR, CDR2 FQNEAQ (reference sequence). The CDR3 contains 14 residues. With 5 bases clipped from V and 0 bases from J, the junction kept 2 bases outside the gene matches.

This clone was picked up one time. V usage is TRBV19 and J usage is TRBJ1-2; D ambiguous. The CDR3 consists of 12 residues. Germline lookup yields CDR1 LNHDA and CDR2 SQIVND (reference sequence). V gave up 8 bases and J gave up 6 bases, with 13 bases separating them. The CDR3, as DNA: TGTGCCAGTGCGAGTGGGCTGAATGGCTACACCTTC. It is translated as CASASGLNGYTF.

The count of this clone is one. The J gene is TRBJ2-7, the V gene TRBV6-5; D is undetermined. This CDR3 has 16 amino acids. Germline V lookup: CDR1 MNHEY, CDR2 SVGAGI. Trimming took 0 bases from V and 5 from J, leaving 17 bases between them. In DNA, the CDR3 is TGTGCCAGCAGTTACTCAACCTCCCGGGTCTTCCACGAGCAGTACTTC. It is translated as CASSYSTSRVFHEQYF.

The V and J genes are TRBV19 and TRBJ2-1; 8 nucleotides align to TRBD2. CDR3 length equals 15 residues. The trim removed 5 bases at V and 3 bases at J, leaving 6 bases unmatched. Germline CDR1 and CDR2: LNHDA and SQIVND (reference sequence). The CDR3 region is CASSLRGAVYNEQFF. The CDR3 region has the DNA TGTGCCAGTAGTCTGCGGGGGGCTGTCTACAATGAGCAGTTCTTC. Full variable domain (remainder filled in from reference TRBV19 and TRBJ2-1): DGGITQSPKYLFRKEGQNVTLSCEQNLNHDAMYWYRQDPGQGLRLIYYSQIVNDFQKGDIAEGYSVSREKKESFPLTVTSAQKNPTAFYLCASSLRGAVYNEQFFGPGTRLTVL.

This chain joins TRBV27 and TRBJ1-2; D is possibly TRBD1 (6 bases). Per the germline V gene, CDR1 is MNHEY and CDR2 is SMNVEV (reference sequence). The CDR3 runs 15 residues. The germline V and J ends were trimmed by 3 bases and 0 bases, with 11 bases remaining between them. The CDR3 coding sequence is TGTGCCAGCAGTTTGACAGGAGTAGCTAACTATGGCTACACCTTC. Residues: CASSLTGVANYGYTF.

The chain carries TRBV3-1 (or the pseudogene TRBV3-2) and TRBJ2-4; 11 bases align to TRBD2. The ends lost 4 bases at V and 3 bases at J; junction bases unmatched: 8. Germline V gene sequence: CDR1 LGHDT, CDR2 YNNKEL (reference sequence). The CDR3 spans 17 residues. Here the CDR3 reads CASSPMTSGAIKNIQYF. The DNA of the CDR3 is TGTGCCAGCAGCCCCATGACTAGCGGGGCCATCAAAAACATTCAGTACTTC.

This rearrangement joins TRBV2 to TRBJ2-7; 11 positions match TRBD2. CDR1 SNHLY and CDR2 FYNNEI come from the germline V gene. The CDR3 has 21 residues. Trimming cost V 6 bases and J 3 bases; bases outside gene matches: 25. CDR3 protein: CASRLSGRALEEGPRLYEQYF. Here the CDR3 DNA reads TGTGCCAGCAGACTTAGCGGGAGGGCCCTCGAGGAGGGGCCCCGTCTCTACGAGCAGTACTTC.

CDR3 nucleotides: TGTGCCAGCAGCCCAGACGGAAACCGGGGTGAAAAACTGTTTTTT. It codes for CASSPDGNRGEKLFF. The chain recombines TRBV5-4 with TRBJ1-4; no clear D gene. Per germline, CDR1 SGHNT and CDR2 YYREEE (reference sequence). V was clipped by 4 bases and J by 7 bases, with 17 bases between them. This CDR3 is built from 15 residues. The entire variable domain, with the rest obtained from reference TRBV5-4 and TRBJ1-4, is as follows: ETGVTQSPTHLIKTRGQQVTLRCSSQSGHNTVSWYQQALGQGPQFIFQYYREEENGRGNFPPRFSGLQFPNYSSELNVNALELDDSALYLCASSPDGNRGEKLFFGSGTQLSVL.